The 32 T cell receptor beta chains reported below all come from one sample, sequenced in a study of shared T cell receptors in the human thymus. TCRdb keeps only in-frame clones here, not all; method: immunoSEQ multiplex PCR. The table lists approximately 730,000 clones, 75% to 90% of them singletons. In addition, the sample was reused for a study of human thymus T cells.

Material: thymocytes. These receptors all stem from a girl in the first two years of life with a congenital heart defect.

Details on this clone: The sample contains more than one DNA sequence encoding this CDR3. This sequence joins TRBV5-1 and TRBJ2-7; a weak D match, TRBD1 (6 bases). V was trimmed by 0 bases and J by 2 bases, leaving 9 bases between them. The CDR3 length is 14 residues. CDR1 is SGHRS, CDR2 YFSETQ, per germline. The CDR3 reads CASSLGQATYEQYF. CDR3 nucleotides: TGCGCCAGCAGCTTGGGACAGGCCACCTACGAGCAGTACTTC. Full variable domain (outside the CDR3, taken from reference TRBV5-1 and TRBJ2-7): KAGVTQTPRYLIKTRGQQVTLSCSPISGHRSVSWYQQTPGQGLQFLFEYFSETQRNKGNFPGRFSGRQFSNSRSEMNVSTLELGDSALYLCASSLGQATYEQYFGPGTRLTVT.

DNA of the CDR3: TGCGCCAGCAGCCAATTTGGGACAGGGGCGGAGTCAACTAATGAAAAACTGTTTTTT. This gives the protein CASSQFGTGAESTNEKLFF. This chain connects TRBV4-1 to TRBJ1-4, with 10 nucleotides matching TRBD1. There are 19 residues in the CDR3. Unmatched junction bases numbered 9, after V lost 2 bases and J lost 0 bases. In germline, CDR1 is MGHRA, CDR2 YSYEKL.

The rearrangement links TRBV2 to TRBJ1-1; unclear D gene. The CDR3 is made up of 13 amino acids. Trimming stripped 5 bases from V and 2 bases from J, with 9 bases between. Looked up from germline, CDR1 is SNHLY and CDR2 is FYNNEI. The CDR3 nucleotides read TGTGCCAGCAGTCTGAGAGATAACACTGAAGCTTTCTTT. Translated, it gives CASSLRDNTEAFF.

The chain has TRBV7-8 and TRBJ1-3; the D is unclear. Between the trimmed V and J ends, which lost 3 bases and 2 bases, there was a span of 8 bases. Germline V gene lookup returns CDR1 SGHVS and CDR2 FQNEAQ. The CDR3 is 14 amino acids. Here the CDR3 reads CASSFSTAGNTIYF. CDR3 sequence (DNA): TGTGCCAGCAGCTTCTCTACAGCTGGAAACACCATATATTTT.

The chain couples TRBV5-4 to TRBJ2-5, with TRBD1 matching 7 bases. Germline-derived CDR1 and CDR2 are SGHNT and YYREEE (reference sequence). The CDR3 totals 14 residues. Trimming took 3 bases from V and 2 from J; bases not matched to a gene: 4. The CDR3 loop reads CASSSGTDQETQYF. Written as DNA, the CDR3 is TGTGCCAGCAGCTCCGGGACAGATCAAGAGACCCAGTACTTC.

The chain links TRBV5-4 to TRBJ2-2; 7 positions match TRBD2. Germline V CDR1 and CDR2: SGHNT, YYREEE (reference sequence). After removal of 0 bases from V and 2 bases from J, the junction contained 4 bases not matched to a gene. The length of the CDR3 is 16 residues. CDR3 residues: CASSLVLAENTGELFF. The CDR3 DNA follows: TGTGCCAGCAGCTTGGTTCTAGCGGAAAACACCGGGGAGCTGTTTTTT.

This clone was observed once. The chain couples TRBV27 to TRBJ1-6, with D perhaps TRBD1 (5 bases). The germline CDR1 and CDR2 sequences are MNHEY and SMNVEV (reference sequence). The V gene lost 4 bases and the J gene lost 0 bases, with 16 bases spanning the gap. The CDR3 runs to 18 residues. CDR3 DNA: TGTGCCAGCAGTTCGGGACCTCCGGGGGGCTCCTATAATTCACCCCTCCACTTT. Its translation is CASSSGPPGGSYNSPLHF.

This clone was found a few times. The V gene is TRBV5-1, the J gene TRBJ2-7, with TRBD1 as a possible D gene (7 bases). The CDR3 extends over 14 amino acids. Trimming shortened V by 6 bases and J by 5 bases, and 18 bases separated the two germline ends. In germline, CDR1 is SGHRS, CDR2 YFSETQ. The CDR3 sequence is CASIGPGGKNEQYF. The CDR3, as DNA: TGCGCCAGCATCGGCCCAGGGGGGAAAAACGAGCAGTACTTC. The whole variable domain, filled in from reference TRBV5-1 and TRBJ2-7, reads KAGVTQTPRYLIKTRGQQVTLSCSPISGHRSVSWYQQTPGQGLQFLFEYFSETQRNKGNFPGRFSGRQFSNSRSEMNVSTLELGDSALYLCASIGPGGKNEQYFGPGTRLTVT.

This rearrangement joins TRBV11-2 to TRBJ1-4; a possible D gene is TRBD1 (6 bases). Germline values: CDR1 SGHAT, CDR2 FQNNGV. The CDR3 runs to 16 residues. Deletions cut 4 bases from V and 3 bases from J, with 15 bases between. CDR3 in DNA: TGTGCCAGCAGCTCCGACGACAGGAATTCTAATGAAAAACTGTTTTTT. Amino acids: CASSSDDRNSNEKLFF.

The chain has TRBV7-6 and TRBJ2-7; 8 nucleotides agree with TRBD2. Germline-derived CDR1 and CDR2 are SGHVS and FNYEAQ. V dropped 5 bases and J dropped 3; count of bases not matched to a gene: 12. The CDR3 totals 16 residues. The CDR3 reads CASSLPPGRGVYEQYF. The CDR3 nucleotides read TGTGCCAGCAGCCTCCCCCCCGGGCGGGGGGTCTACGAGCAGTACTTC.

Concerning this clone itself: Within the sample, other DNA sequences also encode this same CDR3. The V call is TRBV9, the J call TRBJ1-2; D perhaps matches TRBD1 (5 bases). Trimming removed 1 base at V and 8 bases at J, with 24 bases between. Per the germline V gene, CDR1 is SGDLS and CDR2 is YYNGEE. This CDR3 contains 17 residues. CDR3 residues: CASSVSKDRGCFDGYTF. CDR3 nucleotide sequence: TGTGCCAGCAGCGTATCGAAAGATAGGGGTTGTTTCGACGGCTACACCTTC.

A note on this clone: Other DNA sequences in the sample encode the same CDR3. The genes are TRBV5-1 and TRBJ2-3; 7 bases are shared with TRBD2. The ends lost 3 bases at V and 2 bases at J; junction bases unmatched: 9. Germline-derived CDR1 and CDR2 are SGHRS and YFSETQ. The length of the CDR3 is 16 residues. The CDR3 nucleotides are TGCGCCAGCAGCTGGGCGAGCGGGGAGTTCACAGATACGCAGTATTTT. This translates into CASSWASGEFTDTQYF.

The chain carries TRBV28 and TRBJ1-1; weak D call: TRBD1 (6 bases). The CDR3 is 13 residues long. The V gene's germline CDR1 is MDHEN and CDR2 SYDVKM. The CDR3 reads CAGRGALDTEAFF. The CDR3 DNA reads as TGTGCTGGACGGGGGGCCCTGGACACTGAAGCTTTCTTT.

The chain links TRBV11-2 to TRBJ2-5; a possible D gene is TRBD2 (5 bases). This CDR3 region has 14 residues. Germline CDR1 SGHAT, CDR2 FQNNGV. V was cut by 1 base and J by 7 bases, with 13 bases left in between. DNA for the CDR3: TGTGCCAGCAGCTTAGCGAACAGCCGGGGGACCCAGTACTTC. This translates into CASSLANSRGTQYF.

J is TRBJ2-5 and V is TRBV4-1; D perhaps matches TRBD2 (6 bases). The germline V gene encodes CDR1 MGHRA and CDR2 YSYEKL. V lost 4 bases to trimming and J lost 7 bases, with 13 bases between them. The CDR3 totals 13 residues. The CDR3 here is CASSREQEGTQYF. Written as DNA, the CDR3 is TGCGCCAGCAGCCGGGAGCAGGAGGGGACCCAGTACTTC.

The V and J genes are TRBV2 and TRBJ1-4; possible D gene TRBD1, 6 bases. Between the trimmed V and J ends, which lost 7 bases and 0 bases, there was a span of 9 bases. Germline CDR1 and CDR2: SNHLY and FYNNEI. The CDR3 length is 14 residues. CDR3 nucleotides: TGTGCCAGCATCGGACAGTCAACTAATGAAAAACTGTTTTTT. Amino acid sequence: CASIGQSTNEKLFF. Full variable domain (missing parts from reference TRBV2 and TRBJ1-4): EPEVTQTPSHQVTQMGQEVILRCVPISNHLYFYWYRQILGQKVEFLVSFYNNEISEKSEIFDDQFSVERPDGSNFTLKIRSTKLEDSAMYFCASIGQSTNEKLFFGSGTQLSVL.

This clone has just a few counts. The J gene is TRBJ2-3, the V gene TRBV25-1; 14 bases are shared with TRBD2. CDR1 is MGHDK and CDR2 is SYGVNS in the germline V gene. Unmatched junction bases numbered 7, after V lost 2 bases and J lost 3 bases. The CDR3 is made up of 18 amino acids. This CDR3 reads CASSEPSRLAGGTDTQYF. The DNA for the CDR3 is TGTGCCAGCAGTGAACCCTCACGACTAGCGGGGGGGACAGATACGCAGTATTTT. Complete variable domain (other parts from reference TRBV25-1 and TRBJ2-3): EADIYQTPRYLVIGTGKKITLECSQTMGHDKMYWYQQDPGMELHLIHYSYGVNSTEKGDLSSESTVSRIRTEHFPLTLESARPSHTSQYLCASSEPSRLAGGTDTQYFGPGTRLTVL.

The chain joins TRBV7-9 to TRBJ2-7; possibly TRBD1 for D (7 bases). Deletions cut 3 bases from V and 2 bases from J, with 11 bases between. Germline V gene data show CDR1 as SEHNR and CDR2 as FQNEAQ (reference sequence). This CDR3 is 14 amino acids long. The CDR3 nucleotides are TGTGCCAGCAGCTTGCGGGACAGACCCTACGAGCAGTACTTC. It specifies CASSLRDRPYEQYF.

V is TRBV29-1 and J is TRBJ2-2; no definite D call. The germline V gene encodes CDR1 SQVTM and CDR2 ANQGSEA. There are 13 residues in the CDR3. Trimming pared 4 bases from V and 3 bases from J, leaving 9 bases between. The chain's CDR3 is CSVVSSYTGELFF. CDR3 nucleotide sequence: TGCAGCGTTGTATCCAGTTACACCGGGGAGCTGTTTTTT.

This chain connects TRBV9 to TRBJ1-2; possibly TRBD1 for D (6 bases). V lost 5 bases, J lost 8 bases, and 7 bases lay in between. This CDR3 spans 10 amino acids. Germline CDR1 is SGDLS and CDR2 is YYNGEE. The DNA of the CDR3 is TGTGCCAGCAGGGGACAAGGCTACACCTTC. It encodes CASRGQGYTF.

This rearrangement joins TRBV10-3 to TRBJ2-5; 10 bases agree with TRBD2. The trim removed 7 bases at V and 3 bases at J, leaving 11 bases unmatched. The germline gives CDR1 ENHRY, CDR2 SYGVKD. This CDR3 region has 16 residues. The CDR3, as DNA: TGTGCCATCAAGGCCCACCTAGCGGGGGAGAAAGAGACCCAGTACTTC. Its protein product is CAIKAHLAGEKETQYF.

The genes are TRBV4-1 and TRBJ1-2; D possibly corresponds to TRBD1 (5 bases). This CDR3 spans 14 amino acids. The germline gives CDR1 MGHRA, CDR2 YSYEKL. Trimming shortened V by 3 bases and J by 3 bases, and 11 bases separated the two germline ends. The CDR3 region is CASSQTRGDYGYTF. In DNA form, the CDR3 reads TGCGCCAGCAGCCAGACTCGGGGGGACTATGGCTACACCTTC.

In its sample, this clone was seen once. DNA of the CDR3: TGTGCCAGCAGTTCCCCGGGCGGGGCTAGGTTGGAGACCCAGTACTTC. It yields the protein CASSSPGGARLETQYF. The chain couples TRBV28 to TRBJ2-5, with D possibly matching TRBD2 (6 bases). This CDR3 region has 16 residues. With 4 bases removed from V and 5 bases from J, the gap between germline ends came to 20 bases. Germline V gives CDR1 MDHEN, CDR2 SYDVKM.

V usage is TRBV27 and J usage is TRBJ2-7; possible D gene TRBD1, 6 bases. There are 13 residues in the CDR3. The germline V gene has CDR1 MNHEY and CDR2 SMNVEV (reference sequence). The V and J ends lost 7 bases and 8 bases respectively, with 18 bases between them. The CDR3 nucleotides read TGTGCCAGCACCAAAAGGCCCGGGACAAAGCAGTACTTC. Its translation is CASTKRPGTKQYF.

The CDR3 here is CASSEAPQSSGFGGGIQETQYF. CDR3 nucleotide sequence: TGTGCCAGCAGTGAAGCGCCACAAAGCTCTGGATTCGGCGGGGGGATACAAGAGACCCAGTACTTC. The chain combines TRBV2 with TRBJ2-5; 8 nucleotides match TRBD2. CDR3 size: 22 residues. With 0 bases clipped from V and 2 bases from J, the junction kept 23 bases outside the gene matches. Germline CDR1 and CDR2: SNHLY and FYNNEI.

This chain uses TRBV2 with TRBJ1-2; 7 bases fit TRBD1. The trim removed 7 bases at V and 8 bases at J, leaving 10 bases unmatched. The germline gives CDR1 SNHLY, CDR2 FYNNEI. This CDR3 has 13 residues. The CDR3 DNA reads as TGTGCCAGCAAGTCGGACAGGAAAAGCGGCTACACCTTC. Translating it yields CASKSDRKSGYTF.

The chain combines TRBV2 with TRBJ2-7; a possible D gene is TRBD2 (6 bases). With 7 bases removed from V and 2 bases from J, the gap between germline ends came to 12 bases. Germline loops: CDR1 SNHLY, CDR2 FYNNEI. The CDR3 is made up of 13 amino acids. CDR3 sequence (DNA): TGTGCCAGCATCCCCCCGGGGGCCTACGAGCAGTACTTC. Its translation is CASIPPGAYEQYF.

V gene TRBV10-2 combines with J gene TRBJ2-7; D not resolved. The CDR3 length is 13 residues. CDR1 is WSHSY and CDR2 is SAAADI in the germline V gene. V was cut by 4 bases and J by 1 base, with 8 bases left in between. This chain's CDR3 is CASSVSGSYEQYF. The CDR3 DNA sequence: TGCGCCAGCAGTGTTTCGGGTTCCTACGAGCAGTACTTC.

Remarks on this clone: Additional DNA sequences in this sample encode the identical CDR3. This chain links TRBV27 with TRBJ1-4; TRBD1 matches 9 bases. The CDR3 runs to 14 residues. J lost 6 bases, V lost 3 bases, and 2 bases had no gene match. Germline CDR1 is MNHEY and CDR2 is SMNVEV (reference sequence). The CDR3 nucleotides are TGTGCCAGCAGTTTTCGACAGGGGGATGAAAAACTGTTTTTT. As protein: CASSFRQGDEKLFF.

This chain links TRBV12-5 with TRBJ2-7; 8 bases align to TRBD1. V dropped 9 bases and J dropped 2; count of bases not matched to a gene: 6. Looked up from germline, CDR1 is LGHNT and CDR2 is FRNRAP. This CDR3 comprises 13 residues. CDR3 in amino acids: CASSGQDTYEQYF. The DNA of the CDR3 is TGTGCTAGCTCGGGACAGGACACCTACGAGCAGTACTTC.

This rearrangement joins TRBV28 to TRBJ2-6; TRBD1 agrees at 9 bases. This CDR3 contains 19 residues. V shed 5 bases, J shed 3 bases, and the junction held 14 bases outside the gene matches. The V gene's germline CDR1 is MDHEN and CDR2 SYDVKM. The CDR3 DNA sequence: TGTGCCAGCAGTCTTGCGCGGGACAGGGTAGCGGGTGGGGCCAACGTCCTGACTTTC. Its protein is CASSLARDRVAGGANVLTF. Full variable domain (remainder filled in from reference TRBV28 and TRBJ2-6): DVKVTQSSRYLVKRTGEKVFLECVQDMDHENMFWYRQDPGLGLRLIYFSYDVKMKEKGDIPEGYSVSREKKERFSLILESASTNQTSMYLCASSLARDRVAGGANVLTFGAGSRLTVL.

The genes are TRBV11-2 and TRBJ1-2, with D maybe TRBD1 (6 bases). CDR3 length: 16 residues. Germline assignment: CDR1 SGHAT and CDR2 FQNNGV. V gave up 0 bases and J gave up 0 bases, with 11 bases separating them. The chain's CDR3 is CASSLDGTGPNYGYTF. As DNA, the CDR3 is TGTGCCAGCAGCTTAGATGGTACAGGGCCTAACTATGGCTACACCTTC. Combining the CDR3 with reference TRBV11-2 and TRBJ1-2 gives the whole variable domain EAGVAQSPRYKIIEKRQSVAFWCNPISGHATLYWYQQILGQGPKLLIQFQNNGVVDDSQLPKDRFSAERLKGVDSTLKIQPAKLEDSAVYLCASSLDGTGPNYGYTFGSGTRLTVV.